This T cell receptor beta chain originates from a study of blood T cell repertoires in COVID-19. Study-level information: The cDNA or gDNA used as material had been derived from T cells, B-cell-depleted T cells, or PBMCs.

Enrolment of Seattle patients took place during active infection, and they were followed longitudinally. Original analysis: By means of reference gene primer amplification, nucleated cell counts were estimated. Sequencing was performed with immunoSEQ multiplex PCR; in TCRdb, only in-frame clones are kept and a portion is missing. V and J calls and clone size are copied from that table; D and trimming were computed from the DNA. The repertoire consists of 100,000 to 150,000 clones, with approximately 90% occurring once and the leading ten covering around 1.9%. The CDR3 contains 14 residues. Germline CDR1 and CDR2: GTSNPN and SVGIG (reference sequence). V was pared by 2 bases and J by 6 bases, with 8 bases of the junction left unmatched.

Sequenced: peripheral blood. The receptor's source is a man between 50 and 59 years old with COVID-19, enrolled during active disease. The chain has TRBV30 and TRBJ2-7; 9 bases align to TRBD1. The CDR3 bases are TGTGCCTGGAGTCCCTGGACAGGGGTGATCGAGCAGTACTTC. The encoded protein is CAWSPWTGVIEQYF.